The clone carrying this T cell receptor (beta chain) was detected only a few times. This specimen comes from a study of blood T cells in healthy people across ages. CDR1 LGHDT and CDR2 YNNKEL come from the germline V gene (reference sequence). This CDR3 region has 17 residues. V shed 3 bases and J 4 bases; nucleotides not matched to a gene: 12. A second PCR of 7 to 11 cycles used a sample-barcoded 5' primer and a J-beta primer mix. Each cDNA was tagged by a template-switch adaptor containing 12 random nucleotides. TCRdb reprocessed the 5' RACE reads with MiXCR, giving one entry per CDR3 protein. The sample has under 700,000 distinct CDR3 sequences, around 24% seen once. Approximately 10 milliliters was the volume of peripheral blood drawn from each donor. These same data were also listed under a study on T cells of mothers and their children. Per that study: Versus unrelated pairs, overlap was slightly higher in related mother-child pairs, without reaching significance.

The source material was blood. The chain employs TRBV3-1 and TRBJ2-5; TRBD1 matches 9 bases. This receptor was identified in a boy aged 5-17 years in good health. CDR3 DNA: TGTGCCAGCAGCCACCGATGCCGGGACAGGGAACTAGAGACCCAGTACTTC. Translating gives CASSHRCRDRELETQYF.